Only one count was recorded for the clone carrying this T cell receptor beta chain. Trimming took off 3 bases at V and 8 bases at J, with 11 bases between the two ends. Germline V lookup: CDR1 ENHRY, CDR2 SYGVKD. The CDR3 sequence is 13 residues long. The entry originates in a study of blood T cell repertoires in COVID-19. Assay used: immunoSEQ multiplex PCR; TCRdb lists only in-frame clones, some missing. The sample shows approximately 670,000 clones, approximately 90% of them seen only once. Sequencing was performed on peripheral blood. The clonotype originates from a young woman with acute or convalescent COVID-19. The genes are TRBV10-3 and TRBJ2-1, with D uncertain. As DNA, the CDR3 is TGTGCCATCAGTGACCTATCTGGGCATGAGCAGTTCTTC. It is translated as CAISDLSGHEQFF.